The 3 T cell receptor beta chains listed next were all sequenced from one sample in a study of T-cell memory formation after mild COVID-19 (dated by TCRdb to the early 2020s). The library was obtained by 5' RACE. The sample was run on an Illumina NovaSeq 6000. TCRdb's own reprocessing of the public reads used fastp at Q25 and MiXCR and kept productive beta chains. Every entry covers one CDR3 protein and lists the most common genes and DNA from its rows. Here the sample has 250,000 or so distinct CDR3 sequences; approximately 18% occur a single time. About 21% of the sample is held by the ten biggest clonotypes. The material sequenced was PBMCs or a T cell subset sorted from them (not recorded which). The receptors originated from a man aged 18 to 29 who had mild COVID-19 (a few samples of this study predate the infection). The sample titles of this study are shuffled in the database, so cell type and time point are left out; the donor was told from shared clones.

The chain employs TRBV6-7 and TRBJ2-1, with 11 positions matching TRBD1. TRBV6-7 is flagged as an ORF with uncertain function. After removal of 5 bases from V and 6 bases from J, the junction contained 3 bases not matched to a gene. The length of the CDR3 is 14 residues. In nucleotides, the CDR3 is TGTGCCAGCAGTCCCGGGACAGGGGGCAATGAGCAGTTCTTC. It translates to CASSPGTGGNEQFF.

This clonotype was recorded many times. V usage is TRBV4-1 and J usage is TRBJ2-5; 9 bases map to TRBD1. Germline V gene sequence: CDR1 MGHRA, CDR2 YSYEKL. V was clipped by 4 bases and J by 4 bases; unmatched bases: 4. CDR3 size: 14 residues. CDR3 bases: TGCGCCAGCAGCCGGGGACAGGGACGAGAGACCCAGTACTTC. The encoded protein is CASSRGQGRETQYF.

This rearrangement joins TRBV15 to TRBJ1-6; a possible D gene is TRBD1 (6 bases). Germline loops: CDR1 LNHNV, CDR2 YYDKDF (reference sequence). Trimming removed 1 base at V and 9 bases at J, with 13 bases between. There are 15 residues in the CDR3. The CDR3 nucleotides are TGTGCCACCAGCAGAGTAAACAGGGAGGGTTCACCCCTCCACTTT. Its translation: CATSRVNREGSPLHF.